This T cell receptor beta chain is drawn from a study of CD8 T cells in ankylosing spondylitis. Libraries for TCR beta were made by quantitative 5'-RACE with molecular barcodes. One entry per CDR3 protein results from TCRdb running MiXCR on the 5' RACE reads. This sample yields 240,000 or so distinct CDR3 sequences, of which around 10% are seen a single time; roughly 6.8% belongs to the top ten. Study-level findings and limits: Disease-linked clones were CD8+ and relatively rare in peripheral blood. Significant enrichment of disease-linked clones was reportedly seen in matched ankylosing spondylitis synovial fluid.

This clonotype was seen many times. The antigen is undetermined. This receptor was taken from a male donor with ankylosing spondylitis or in good health (not recorded which). The specimen sequenced was blood, either unsorted or a sorted T cell fraction (not recorded which).

CDR3 in amino acids: CASSLDPGGAKNIQYF. The CDR3 DNA follows: TGTGCCAGCAGCTTAGATCCCGGGGGGGCCAAAAACATTCAGTACTTC. The chain combines TRBV7-2 with TRBJ2-4; 7 bases are a match to TRBD2. Germline loops: CDR1 SGHTA, CDR2 FQGNSA. This CDR3 is built from 16 residues. Trimming removed 1 base from V and 1 base from J; junction bases left unmatched: 4. Drawing the rest from reference TRBV7-2 and TRBJ2-4, the complete variable domain is GAGVSQSPSNKVTEKGKDVELRCDPISGHTALYWYRQSLGQGLEFLIYFQGNSAPDKSGLPSDRFSAERTGGSVSTLTIQRTQQEDSAVYLCASSLDPGGAKNIQYFGAGTRLSVL.